This entry is about one TCR beta chain. The CDR3 runs 17 residues. Germline V CDR1 and CDR2: SEHNR, FQNEAQ (reference sequence). V was clipped by 5 bases and J by 0 bases; unmatched bases: 6. The sample is drawn from a study of blood T cell repertoires in COVID-19. The wider study: Italy, Spain and the United States were the sources of the convalescent and acute COVID-19 samples.

Assay: immunoSEQ multiplex PCR; the TCRdb copy retains only in-frame clones and omits some. The sample contains approximately 360,000 clones, more than 80% of which appear only once. V is TRBV7-9 and J is TRBJ1-4; 10 nucleotides align to TRBD1. The sample comprised peripheral blood. This receptor was identified in a man aged 35-49 years with acute or convalescent COVID-19. CDR3 residues: CASSGGTGDATNEKLFF. For the CDR3, the DNA is TGTGCCAGCAGCGGCGGGACAGGGGATGCAACTAATGAAAAACTGTTTTTT.